This TCR beta chain was retrieved from a study of shared clonotypes between healthy human individuals. The study drew all its donors from Caucasian adults living in Nashville, Tennessee. Execution of the assay was at deep level. TCRdb's copy holds only in-frame clones and misses some; the assay was immunoSEQ multiplex PCR. Of about 480,000 clones in the sample, more than 65% were seen once. Study-level points and caveats: Measured sharing among donors was expected to vary with sequencing depth. Investigators collected only blood, and repertoires in tissues likely differ.

Germline CDR1 MNHEY, CDR2 SMNVEV (reference sequence). V was pared by 1 base and J by 4 bases, with 16 bases between. The CDR3 consists of 16 residues. This clone has ten or more counts. The target antigen is unknown. This rearrangement joins TRBV27 to TRBJ1-1, with a weak D call TRBD1 (5 bases). Material: PBMCs. The clonotype comes from a woman between 35 and 50 years old in good health. Some clones in this sample may be carry-over from other donors' samples. The CDR3 reads CASSLFGAQVGTEAFF. The CDR3 DNA follows: TGTGCCAGCAGTTTATTCGGGGCCCAGGTAGGCACTGAAGCTTTCTTT.